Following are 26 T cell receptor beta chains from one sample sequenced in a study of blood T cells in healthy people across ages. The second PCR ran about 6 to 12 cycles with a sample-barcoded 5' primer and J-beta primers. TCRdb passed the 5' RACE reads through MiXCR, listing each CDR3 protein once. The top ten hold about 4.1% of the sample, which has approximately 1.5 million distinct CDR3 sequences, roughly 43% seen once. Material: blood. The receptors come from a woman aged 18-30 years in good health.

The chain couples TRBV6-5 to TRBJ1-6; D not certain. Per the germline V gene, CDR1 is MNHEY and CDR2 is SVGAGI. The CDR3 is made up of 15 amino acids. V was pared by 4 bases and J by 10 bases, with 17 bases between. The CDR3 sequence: CASSSGPITRSPLHF. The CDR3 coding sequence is TGTGCCAGCAGTTCCGGACCGATTACTCGGTCACCCCTCCACTTT.

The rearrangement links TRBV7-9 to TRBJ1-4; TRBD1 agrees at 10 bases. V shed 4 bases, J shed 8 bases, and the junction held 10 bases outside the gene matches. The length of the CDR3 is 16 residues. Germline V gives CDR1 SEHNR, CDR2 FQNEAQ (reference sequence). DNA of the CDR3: TGTGCCAGCAGCTCCTTGACAGGGGGCCCAAGCGAAAAACTGTTTTTT. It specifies CASSSLTGGPSEKLFF.

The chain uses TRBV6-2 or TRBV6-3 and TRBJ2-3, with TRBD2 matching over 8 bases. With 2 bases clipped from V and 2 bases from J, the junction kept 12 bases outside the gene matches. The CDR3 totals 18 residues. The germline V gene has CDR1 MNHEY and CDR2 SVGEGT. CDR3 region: CASSYGAASGFNTDTQYF. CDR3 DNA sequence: TGTGCCAGCAGTTACGGAGCTGCTAGCGGGTTTAACACAGATACGCAGTATTTT.

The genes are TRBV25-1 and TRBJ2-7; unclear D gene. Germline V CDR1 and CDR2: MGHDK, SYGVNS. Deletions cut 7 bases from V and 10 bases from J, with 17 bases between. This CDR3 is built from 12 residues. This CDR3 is CASKTEQEIQYF. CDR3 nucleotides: TGTGCCAGCAAAACAGAGCAAGAGATCCAGTACTTC.

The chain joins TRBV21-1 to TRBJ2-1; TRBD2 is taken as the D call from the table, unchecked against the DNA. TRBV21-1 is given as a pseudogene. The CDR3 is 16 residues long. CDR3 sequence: CASSKASSGTSHEQFF. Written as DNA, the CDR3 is TGTGCCAGCAGCAAGGCCTCTAGCGGGACTTCCCATGAGCAGTTCTTC.

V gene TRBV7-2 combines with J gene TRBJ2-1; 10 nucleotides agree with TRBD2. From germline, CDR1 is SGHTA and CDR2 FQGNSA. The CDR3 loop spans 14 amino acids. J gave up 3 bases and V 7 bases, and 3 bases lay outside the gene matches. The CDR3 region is CASTGTSVYNEQFF. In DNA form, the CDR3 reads TGTGCCAGCACCGGGACTAGCGTCTACAATGAGCAGTTCTTC.

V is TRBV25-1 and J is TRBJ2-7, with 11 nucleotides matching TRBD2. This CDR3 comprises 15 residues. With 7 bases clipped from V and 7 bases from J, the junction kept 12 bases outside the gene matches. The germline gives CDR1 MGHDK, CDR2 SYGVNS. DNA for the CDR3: TGTGCCAGCACTCCCCCGGGACTAGCGGACAATGAGCAGTACTTC. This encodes CASTPPGLADNEQYF.

The CDR3 DNA is TGCGCCAGCAGCTTATCCCCTAGTCGAGATGAGCAGTTCTTC. Translation gives CASSLSPSRDEQFF. V usage is TRBV5-1 and J usage is TRBJ2-1; D uncertain. V was clipped by 2 bases and J by 8 bases, with 14 bases between them. The CDR3 loop spans 14 amino acids. Germline CDR1 and CDR2: SGHRS and YFSETQ.

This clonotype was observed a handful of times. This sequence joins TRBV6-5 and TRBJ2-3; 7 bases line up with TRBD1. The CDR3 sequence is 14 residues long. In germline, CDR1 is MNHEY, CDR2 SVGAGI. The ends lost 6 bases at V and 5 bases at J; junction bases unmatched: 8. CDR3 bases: TGTGCCAGCAGACACGGACAGGCTGGAGATACGCAGTATTTT. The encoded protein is CASRHGQAGDTQYF.

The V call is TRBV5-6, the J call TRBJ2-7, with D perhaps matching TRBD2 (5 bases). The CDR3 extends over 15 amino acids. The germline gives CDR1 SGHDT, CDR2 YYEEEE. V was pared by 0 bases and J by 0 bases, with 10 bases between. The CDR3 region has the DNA TGTGCCAGCAGCTTGGGTCGGAGGAGCTCCTACGAGCAGTACTTC. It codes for CASSLGRRSSYEQYF. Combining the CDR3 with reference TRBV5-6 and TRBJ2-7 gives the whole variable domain DAGVTQSPTHLIKTRGQQVTLRCSPKSGHDTVSWYQQALGQGPQFIFQYYEEEERQRGNFPDRFSGHQFPNYSSELNVNALLLGDSALYLCASSLGRRSSYEQYFGPGTRLTVT.

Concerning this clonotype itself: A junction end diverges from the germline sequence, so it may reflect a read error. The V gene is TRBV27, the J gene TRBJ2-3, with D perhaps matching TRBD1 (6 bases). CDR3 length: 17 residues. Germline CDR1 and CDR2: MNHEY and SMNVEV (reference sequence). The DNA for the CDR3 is TGTGCCAGCAGTCTATCCGCCCGTTACAGGGCGACAGATACGCAGTATTTT. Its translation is CASSLSARYRATDTQYF.

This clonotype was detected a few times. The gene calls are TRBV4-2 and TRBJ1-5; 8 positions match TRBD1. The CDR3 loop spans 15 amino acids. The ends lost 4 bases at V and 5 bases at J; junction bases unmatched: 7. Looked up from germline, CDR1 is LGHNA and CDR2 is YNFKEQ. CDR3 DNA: TGTGCCAGCAGCCGAAGCGGACAGGGAGATCAGCCCCAGCATTTT. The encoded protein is CASSRSGQGDQPQHF.

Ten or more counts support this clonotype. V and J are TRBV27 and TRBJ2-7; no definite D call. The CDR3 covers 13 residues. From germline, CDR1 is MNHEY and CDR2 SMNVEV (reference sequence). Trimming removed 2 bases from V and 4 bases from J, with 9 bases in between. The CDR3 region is CASSLRLPYEQYF. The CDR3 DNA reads TGTGCCAGCAGTTTACGGCTACCTTACGAGCAGTACTTC.

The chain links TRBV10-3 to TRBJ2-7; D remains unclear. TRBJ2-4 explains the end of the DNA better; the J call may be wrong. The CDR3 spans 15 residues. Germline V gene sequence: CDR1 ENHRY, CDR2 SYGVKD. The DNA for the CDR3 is TGTGCCATCAGTGGAGAGACGGTTGGTGGAAACATTCAGTACTTC. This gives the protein CAISGETVGGNIQYF.

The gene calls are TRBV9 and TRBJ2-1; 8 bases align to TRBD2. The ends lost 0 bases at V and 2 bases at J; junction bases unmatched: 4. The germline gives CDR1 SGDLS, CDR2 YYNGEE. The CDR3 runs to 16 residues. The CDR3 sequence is CASSVGAGGPYNEQFF. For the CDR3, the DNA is TGTGCCAGCAGCGTAGGGGCGGGAGGCCCCTACAATGAGCAGTTCTTC.

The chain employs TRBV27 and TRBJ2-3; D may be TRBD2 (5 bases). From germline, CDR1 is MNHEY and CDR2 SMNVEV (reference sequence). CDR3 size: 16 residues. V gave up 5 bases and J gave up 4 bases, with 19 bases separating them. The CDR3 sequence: CASSPAPPGSADTQYF. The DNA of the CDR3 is TGTGCCAGCAGTCCGGCCCCCCCGGGGTCGGCAGATACGCAGTATTTT.

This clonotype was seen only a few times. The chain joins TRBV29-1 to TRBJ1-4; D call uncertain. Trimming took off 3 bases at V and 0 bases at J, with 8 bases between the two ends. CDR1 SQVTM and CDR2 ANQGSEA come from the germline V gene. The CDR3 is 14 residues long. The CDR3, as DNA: TGCAGCGTTGATAGTGGGGCAACTAATGAAAAACTGTTTTTT. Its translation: CSVDSGATNEKLFF.

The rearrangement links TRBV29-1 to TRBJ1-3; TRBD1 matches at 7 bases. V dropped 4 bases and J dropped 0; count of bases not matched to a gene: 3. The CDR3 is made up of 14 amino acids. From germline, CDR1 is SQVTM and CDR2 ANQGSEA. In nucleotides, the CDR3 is TGCAGCGTTGCGGGGACAGTCTCTGGAAACACCATATATTTT. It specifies CSVAGTVSGNTIYF.

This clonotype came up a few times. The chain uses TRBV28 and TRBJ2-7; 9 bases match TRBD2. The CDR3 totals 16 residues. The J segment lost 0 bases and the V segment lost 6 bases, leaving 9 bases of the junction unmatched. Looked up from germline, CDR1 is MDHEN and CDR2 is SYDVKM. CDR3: CASSRPTSGPSYEQYF. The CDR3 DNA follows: TGTGCCAGCAGCCGCCCGACTAGCGGACCCTCCTACGAGCAGTACTTC.

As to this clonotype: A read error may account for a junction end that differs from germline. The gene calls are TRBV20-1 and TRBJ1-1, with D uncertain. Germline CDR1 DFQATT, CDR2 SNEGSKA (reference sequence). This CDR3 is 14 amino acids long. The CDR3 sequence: CSARDLLGNPEAFF. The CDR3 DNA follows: TGCAGTGCTAGAGATCTTTTAGGGAACCCTGAAGCTTTCTTT.

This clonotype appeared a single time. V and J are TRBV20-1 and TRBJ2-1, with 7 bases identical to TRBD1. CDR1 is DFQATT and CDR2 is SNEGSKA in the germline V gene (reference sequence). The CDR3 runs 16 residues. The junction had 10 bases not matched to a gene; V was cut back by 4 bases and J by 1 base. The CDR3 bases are TGCAGTGCTACCGCCGCAGGGGGTATGTCCTACAATGAGCAGTTCTTC. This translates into CSATAAGGMSYNEQFF.

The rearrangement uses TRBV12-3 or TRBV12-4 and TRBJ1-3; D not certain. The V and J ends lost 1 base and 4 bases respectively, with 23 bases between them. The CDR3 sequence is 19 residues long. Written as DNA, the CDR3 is TGTGCCAGCAGTTTAGTTGGGTTCTCCGTCGGAATATCCGGAAACACCATATATTTT. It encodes CASSLVGFSVGISGNTIYF.

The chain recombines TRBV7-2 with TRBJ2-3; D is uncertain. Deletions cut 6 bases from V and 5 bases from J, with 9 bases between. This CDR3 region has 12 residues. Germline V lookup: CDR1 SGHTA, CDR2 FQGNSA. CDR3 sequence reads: CASRARRDTQYF. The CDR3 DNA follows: TGTGCCAGCAGGGCCCGGAGAGATACGCAGTATTTT.

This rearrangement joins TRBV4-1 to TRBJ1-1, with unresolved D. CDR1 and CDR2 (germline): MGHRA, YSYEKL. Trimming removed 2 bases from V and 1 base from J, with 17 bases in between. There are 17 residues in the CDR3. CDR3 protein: CASSQSPVGVTNTEAFF. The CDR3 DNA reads TGCGCCAGCAGCCAATCCCCAGTCGGGGTGACGAACACTGAAGCTTTCTTT.

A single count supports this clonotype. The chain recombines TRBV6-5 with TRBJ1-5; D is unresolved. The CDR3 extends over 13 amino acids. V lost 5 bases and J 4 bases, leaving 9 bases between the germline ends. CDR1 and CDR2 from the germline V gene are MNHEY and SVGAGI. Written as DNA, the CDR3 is TGTGCCAGCAGTGACGAGAGGAATCAGCCCCAGCATTTT. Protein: CASSDERNQPQHF.

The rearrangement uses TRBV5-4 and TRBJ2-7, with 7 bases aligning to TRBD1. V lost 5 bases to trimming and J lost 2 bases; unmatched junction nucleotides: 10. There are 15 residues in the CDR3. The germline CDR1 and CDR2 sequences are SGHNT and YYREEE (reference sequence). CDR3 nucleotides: TGTGCCAGCAGTTTACCGGGACAGAGCGCCTACGAGCAGTACTTC. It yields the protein CASSLPGQSAYEQYF.